This TCR beta chain originates from a study of CD8+CD57+ T cells in acquired aplastic anemia. Per the germline V gene, CDR1 is SGDLS and CDR2 is YYNGEE. The V and J ends lost 3 bases and 10 bases respectively, with 17 bases between them. This CDR3 is 14 amino acids long. A note on this clonotype: Its matching antigen is unknown.

Patients sequenced had flow cytometry evidence of CD8+CD57+ cell expansion. With no exception, the patients had severe acquired aplastic anemia. Therapy had not been given to patients before blood sampling. Researchers used genomic DNA as the template to profile TCR beta VDJ and CDR3. TCRdb independently ran MiXCR on the reads; one entry per CDR3 protein. The sample contains 450,000 to 550,000 distinct CDR3 sequences, around a third of which appear only once. General study points: About 29 sequences, all CD8+ CDR3, were shared between patients and controls. In CD8+ cells, Simpson's diversity showed no significant difference between patients and controls.

The receptor was derived from a human donor with aplastic anemia. The rearrangement uses TRBV9 and TRBJ2-1; D possibly corresponds to TRBD2 (5 bases). Sequencing was carried out using sorted CD4+, CD8+, or CD8+CD57+ T cells (not recorded which) from PBMCs. Here the CDR3 reads CASSDGPGRGEQFF. Written as DNA, the CDR3 is TGTGCCAGCAGCGACGGACCAGGCCGGGGAGAGCAGTTCTTC.